The 9 T cell receptor beta chains reported below all come from one sample, sequenced in a study of cytomegalovirus exposure and HLA in healthy donors. This PCR relied on a set of 60 Vbeta primers and 13 Jbeta primers. Generated by immunoSEQ multiplex PCR, the TCRdb table keeps only in-frame clones and is missing some. The sample data list about 160,000 clones. Source material: PBMCs. The receptors were gathered from a woman in her sixties in good health and CMV-seronegative.

The chain uses TRBV7-9 and TRBJ2-2; D is perhaps TRBD1 (5 bases). Trimming removed 5 bases from V and 1 base from J, with 8 bases in between. The germline V gene encodes CDR1 SEHNR and CDR2 FQNEAQ (reference sequence). The CDR3 runs 14 residues. The CDR3 sequence is CASSLTGNTGELFF. The CDR3 DNA reads as TGTGCCAGCAGCCTTACAGGGAACACCGGGGAGCTGTTTTTT.

V usage is TRBV11-3 and J usage is TRBJ1-6, with TRBD1 matching over 7 bases. Germline V lookup: CDR1 SGHNT, CDR2 YENEEA. CDR3 length: 14 residues. J was trimmed by 8 bases and V by 5 bases; bases with no gene match: 6. CDR3 bases: TGTGCCAGCAGCAAGGGACAGCAGGATTCACCCCTCCACTTT. Its translation is CASSKGQQDSPLHF.

Comments on this clone: An end of the junction differs from the germline gene, which may be a read error. V usage is TRBV5-6 and J usage is TRBJ2-2, with a possible D match to TRBD2 (5 bases). This CDR3 contains 16 residues. CDR1 SGHDT and CDR2 YYEEEE come from the germline V gene. The CDR3 loop is CASGLGSLGYTGELFF. For the CDR3, the DNA is TGTGCCAGCGGCTTGGGGAGTTTGGGTTACACCGGGGAGCTGTTTTTT.

The chain joins TRBV7-2 to TRBJ1-5, with D unresolved. The CDR3 has 15 residues. V was clipped by 3 bases and J by 0 bases, with 9 bases between them. Germline CDR1 and CDR2: SGHTA and FQGNSA. CDR3 sequence reads: CASSLRRYSNQPQHF. The CDR3 nucleotides are TGTGCCAGCAGCTTGCGGCGGTATAGCAATCAGCCCCAGCATTTT. The full variable domain, completed using reference TRBV7-2 and TRBJ1-5, is GAGVSQSPSNKVTEKGKDVELRCDPISGHTALYWYRQSLGQGLEFLIYFQGNSAPDKSGLPSDRFSAERTGGSVSTLTIQRTQQEDSAVYLCASSLRRYSNQPQHFGDGTRLSIL.

The gene calls are TRBV6-6 and TRBJ2-1; D is unresolved. The V end was cut by 1 base, the J end by 6 bases, with 13 bases between. Germline lookup yields CDR1 MNHNY and CDR2 SVGAGI (reference sequence). The CDR3 covers 15 residues. The CDR3 nucleotides read TGTGCCAGCAGTTACTTTGACTCGAACGGCAATGAGCAGTTCTTC. It specifies CASSYFDSNGNEQFF.

The chain combines TRBV18 with TRBJ2-1; D ambiguous. CDR1 is KGHSH and CDR2 is LQKENI in the germline V gene. Trimming shortened V by 5 bases and J by 6 bases, and 17 bases separated the two germline ends. The CDR3 loop spans 15 amino acids. The CDR3: CASSKNPSSLNEQFF. The CDR3 DNA reads TGTGCCAGCTCAAAGAACCCTAGTTCCCTCAATGAGCAGTTCTTC. The entire variable domain, with the rest obtained from reference TRBV18 and TRBJ2-1, is as follows: NAGVMQNPRHLVRRRGQEARLRCSPMKGHSHVYWYRQLPEEGLKFMVYLQKENIIDESGMPKERFSAEFPKEGPSILRIQQVVRGDSAAYFCASSKNPSSLNEQFFGPGTRLTVL.

The V call is TRBV5-4, the J call TRBJ2-3; unclear D gene. CDR3 length: 15 residues. Looked up from germline, CDR1 is SGHNT and CDR2 is YYREEE (reference sequence). V was clipped by 3 bases and J by 0 bases, with 11 bases between them. The CDR3 DNA is TGTGCCAGCAGCTCGCCGACTTCTAGCACAGATACGCAGTATTTT. Residues: CASSSPTSSTDTQYF.

V gene TRBV7-8 combines with J gene TRBJ2-3; tentatively, D is TRBD1 (6 bases). CDR3 length: 15 residues. Trimming left V 5 bases short and J 1 base short, with 13 bases between. CDR1 SGHVS and CDR2 FQNEAQ come from the germline V gene. CDR3 residues: CASSNDRRRTDTQYF. The CDR3 nucleotides are TGTGCCAGCAGCAACGACAGGCGACGCACAGATACGCAGTATTTT.

This chain links TRBV7-9 with TRBJ2-7; 11 nucleotides match TRBD2. The CDR3 consists of 14 residues. Germline assignment: CDR1 SEHNR and CDR2 FQNEAQ (reference sequence). J lost 6 bases, V lost 2 bases, and 3 bases had no gene match. In nucleotides, the CDR3 is TGTGCCAGCAGCTTACTACTAGCGGGAGCCGAGCAGTACTTC. Translation gives CASSLLLAGAEQYF.